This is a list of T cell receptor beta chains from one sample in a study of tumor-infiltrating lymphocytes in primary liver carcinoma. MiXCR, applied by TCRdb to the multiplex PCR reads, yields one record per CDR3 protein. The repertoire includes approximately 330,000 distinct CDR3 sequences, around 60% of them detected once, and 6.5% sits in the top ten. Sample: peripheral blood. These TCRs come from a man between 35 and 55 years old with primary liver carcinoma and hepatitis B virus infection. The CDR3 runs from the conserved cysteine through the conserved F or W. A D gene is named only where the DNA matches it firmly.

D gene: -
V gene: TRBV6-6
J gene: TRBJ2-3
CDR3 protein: CATGDRTDTQYF

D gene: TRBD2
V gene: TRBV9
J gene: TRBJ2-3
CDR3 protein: CVLASAGEGTDTQYF

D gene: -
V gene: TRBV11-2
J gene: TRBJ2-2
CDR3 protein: CASSLVGDRKNTGGLFF

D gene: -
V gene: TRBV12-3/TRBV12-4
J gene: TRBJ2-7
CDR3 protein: CASTLGPAYEQYF

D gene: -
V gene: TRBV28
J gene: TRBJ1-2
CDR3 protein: CASRPSGTDGYTF

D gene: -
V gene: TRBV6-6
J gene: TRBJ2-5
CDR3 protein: CASRPTGIQETQYF

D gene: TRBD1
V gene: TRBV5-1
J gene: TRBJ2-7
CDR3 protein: CASSLVGGAKYEQYF

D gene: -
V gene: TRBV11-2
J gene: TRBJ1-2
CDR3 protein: CAISTRHAPAVGYTF

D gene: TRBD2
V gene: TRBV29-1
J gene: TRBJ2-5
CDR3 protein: CSLEVLAGVGETQYF

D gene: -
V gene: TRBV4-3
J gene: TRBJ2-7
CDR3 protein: CARDQDLKVSSEQYF

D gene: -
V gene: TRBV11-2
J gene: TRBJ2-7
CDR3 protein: CASSLGQGWQYF

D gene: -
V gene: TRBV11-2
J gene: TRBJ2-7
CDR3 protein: CAGSAWRTGAYEQYF

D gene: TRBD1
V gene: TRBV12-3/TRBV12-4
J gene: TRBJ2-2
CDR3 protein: CASSTPDRDGRAGELFF

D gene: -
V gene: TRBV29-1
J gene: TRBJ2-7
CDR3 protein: CSVEGGAEQYF

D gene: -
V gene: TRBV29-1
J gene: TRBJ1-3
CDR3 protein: CSVGGETVLNTIYF

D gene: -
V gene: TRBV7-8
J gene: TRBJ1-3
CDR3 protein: CASSPLRLGISGNTIYF

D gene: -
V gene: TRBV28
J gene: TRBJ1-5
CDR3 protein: CASSHMGGGTINQPQHF

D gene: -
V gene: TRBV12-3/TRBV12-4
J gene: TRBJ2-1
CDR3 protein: CASSPGEGWGEQFF

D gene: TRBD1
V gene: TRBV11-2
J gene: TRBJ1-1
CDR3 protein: CASSLSGGNTEAYF

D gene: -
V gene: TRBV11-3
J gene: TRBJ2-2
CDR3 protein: CASSAFEGTGELFF

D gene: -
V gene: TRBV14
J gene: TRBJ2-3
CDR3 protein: CASSQDPWRTDMQYF

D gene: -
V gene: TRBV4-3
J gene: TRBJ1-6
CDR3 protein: CTSSGQGPGREPPLHF

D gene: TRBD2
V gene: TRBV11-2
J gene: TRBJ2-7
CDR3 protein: CASSLALTGGIDERYF

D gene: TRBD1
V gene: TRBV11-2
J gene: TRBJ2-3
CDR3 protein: CASSDPRVQGGDTQYF